This passage covers 22 T cell receptor beta chains from one sample sequenced in a study of T-cell memory formation after mild COVID-19. TCRdb fed the 5' RACE reads into MiXCR, producing one record per CDR3 protein. This sample carries some 120,000 distinct CDR3 sequences, about 5.9% of them seen once, and the ten largest clones take roughly 2.2%. The sequenced sample consisted of PBMCs or a T cell subset sorted from them (not recorded which). The receptors originated from an adult woman who had mild COVID-19 (a few samples of this study predate the infection). Cell type and time point are not known.

This chain uses TRBV5-1 with TRBJ2-1; D might be TRBD2 (5 bases). With 0 bases removed from V and 7 bases from J, the gap between germline ends came to 11 bases. This CDR3 contains 14 residues. Germline lookup yields CDR1 SGHRS and CDR2 YFSETQ. The CDR3 here is CASSLELAANEQFF. The CDR3 nucleotides read TGCGCCAGCAGCTTGGAGCTAGCCGCGAATGAGCAGTTCTTC. Based on the CDR3 plus reference TRBV5-1 and TRBJ2-1, the full variable domain is KAGVTQTPRYLIKTRGQQVTLSCSPISGHRSVSWYQQTPGQGLQFLFEYFSETQRNKGNFPGRFSGRQFSNSRSEMNVSTLELGDSALYLCASSLELAANEQFFGPGTRLTVL.

This clonotype was seen many times. The V gene is TRBV5-5, the J gene TRBJ2-3; D unresolved. Trimming removed 4 bases at V and 5 bases at J, with 8 bases between. There are 12 residues in the CDR3. CDR1 SGHKS and CDR2 YYEKEE come from the germline V gene (reference sequence). CDR3 amino acids: CASSLPQDTQYF. CDR3 bases: TGTGCCAGCAGCCTTCCCCAAGATACGCAGTATTTT.

The rearrangement joins TRBV20-1 to TRBJ2-7; a weak D match, TRBD2 (5 bases). The CDR3 length is 14 residues. Looked up from germline, CDR1 is DFQATT and CDR2 is SNEGSKA (reference sequence). Trimming left V 2 bases short and J 7 bases short, with 18 bases between. The CDR3 is CSARPVTGFGEQYF. The DNA for the CDR3 is TGCAGTGCTAGACCCGTTACGGGATTCGGAGAGCAGTACTTC.

The rearrangement uses TRBV4-1 and TRBJ1-5; TRBD1 matches at 11 bases. CDR1 is MGHRA, CDR2 YSYEKL, per germline. The CDR3 contains 15 residues. Trimming cost V 4 bases and J 7 bases; bases outside gene matches: 6. As DNA, the CDR3 is TGCGCCAGCAGCCCTACCCGGACAGGGGGCCAGCCCCAGCATTTT. Its translation: CASSPTRTGGQPQHF.

This clonotype was picked up many times. Here the CDR3 DNA reads TGTGCCAGCAGTCCAGCGGCAATCTCCTACAATGAGCAGTTCTTC. It yields the protein CASSPAAISYNEQFF. The chain recombines TRBV28 with TRBJ2-1; D possibly corresponds to TRBD2 (5 bases). In germline, CDR1 is MDHEN, CDR2 SYDVKM. Deletions cut 5 bases from V and 0 bases from J, with 11 bases between. The CDR3 has 15 amino acids. Complete variable domain (other parts from reference TRBV28 and TRBJ2-1): DVKVTQSSRYLVKRTGEKVFLECVQDMDHENMFWYRQDPGLGLRLIYFSYDVKMKEKGDIPEGYSVSREKKERFSLILESASTNQTSMYLCASSPAAISYNEQFFGPGTRLTVL.

This clonotype was detected ten times or more. The V and J genes are TRBV7-9 and TRBJ1-5, with 7 nucleotides matching TRBD1. The CDR3 totals 17 residues. V lost 4 bases, J lost 1 base, and 10 bases stayed unmatched. Germline values: CDR1 SEHNR, CDR2 FQNEAQ (reference sequence). CDR3 protein: CASSSPTGTASNQPQHF. The CDR3 bases are TGTGCCAGCAGCTCACCGACAGGGACAGCCAGCAATCAGCCCCAGCATTTT.

This clonotype has a handful of counts. The gene calls are TRBV20-1 and TRBJ2-1, with a weak D call TRBD1 (6 bases). The CDR3 runs 12 residues. Germline assignment: CDR1 DFQATT and CDR2 SNEGSKA (reference sequence). Trimming took off 5 bases at V and 6 bases at J, with 11 bases between the two ends. CDR3 residues: CSASQGRNEQFF. The DNA for the CDR3 is TGCAGTGCTTCCCAGGGGCGCAATGAGCAGTTCTTC.

This clonotype was observed a few times. This sequence joins TRBV19 and TRBJ2-3; TRBD2 might be the D (6 bases). This CDR3 has 17 residues. Germline CDR1 LNHDA, CDR2 SQIVND (reference sequence). The V and J ends lost 7 bases and 2 bases respectively, with 22 bases between them. The CDR3 is CASNGPGAGMVTDTQYF. CDR3 coding DNA: TGTGCCAGTAATGGCCCAGGAGCGGGTATGGTCACAGATACGCAGTATTTT.

A few counts support this clonotype. The chain employs TRBV24-1 and TRBJ1-1, with D possibly matching TRBD1 (5 bases). The ends were cut back, 5 bases at V and 12 bases at J, with 18 bases in the middle. The CDR3 runs 13 residues. Looked up from germline, CDR1 is KGHDR and CDR2 is SFDVKD. The CDR3 sequence is CATSAQEGGETFF. The CDR3 region has the DNA TGTGCCACCAGTGCCCAGGAGGGAGGGGAAACTTTCTTT.

This chain connects TRBV27 to TRBJ2-1; perhaps TRBD2 as D (6 bases). With 5 bases removed from V and 13 bases from J, the gap between germline ends came to 18 bases. The germline CDR1 and CDR2 sequences are MNHEY and SMNVEV (reference sequence). The CDR3 is made up of 13 amino acids. CDR3 in amino acids: CASSRYRDSGQFF. CDR3 coding DNA: TGTGCCAGCAGTCGATACCGGGACTCAGGCCAGTTCTTC.

This clonotype was seen only a few times. V gene TRBV9 combines with J gene TRBJ1-1; D perhaps matches TRBD1 (6 bases). This CDR3 has 16 amino acids. The V end lost 0 bases, the J end lost 6 bases, and 18 bases lay between the germline ends. Germline V CDR1 and CDR2: SGDLS, YYNGEE. CDR3 loop: CASSVEVGAGVSEAFF. The DNA of the CDR3 is TGTGCCAGCAGCGTAGAAGTGGGGGCAGGGGTTTCTGAAGCTTTCTTT. The complete variable domain, with remaining parts taken from reference TRBV9 and TRBJ1-1, reads DSGVTQTPKHLITATGQRVTLRCSPRSGDLSVYWYQQSLDQGLQFLIQYYNGEERAKGNILERFSAQQFPDLHSELNLSSLELGDSALYFCASSVEVGAGVSEAFFGQGTRLTVV.

This clonotype was seen many times. This chain joins TRBV20-1 and TRBJ2-7; a weak D match, TRBD2 (5 bases). Germline V gene sequence: CDR1 DFQATT, CDR2 SNEGSKA (reference sequence). This CDR3 is built from 11 residues. Trimming stripped 7 bases from V and 2 bases from J, with 9 bases between. The CDR3 DNA sequence: TGCAGTGTGGCGGGCCCCTACGAGCAGTACTTC. Residues: CSVAGPYEQYF.

This chain connects TRBV2 to TRBJ2-7; D remains unclear. The CDR3 sequence is 14 residues long. Germline CDR1 SNHLY, CDR2 FYNNEI. The V and J ends lost 2 bases and 2 bases respectively, with 10 bases between them. CDR3 sequence (DNA): TGTGCCAGCAGTGAATCCTCACAGACCTACGAGCAGTACTTC. It yields the protein CASSESSQTYEQYF.

This clonotype was picked up a small number of times. The chain carries TRBV30 and TRBJ1-2; 10 nucleotides line up with TRBD1. V gave up 2 bases and J gave up 8 bases; unmatched junction bases: 2. CDR3 length equals 12 residues. Germline lookup yields CDR1 GTSNPN and CDR2 SVGIG (reference sequence). CDR3 protein: CAWSQDRGGYTF. CDR3 DNA sequence: TGTGCCTGGAGTCAGGACAGGGGGGGCTACACCTTC. Using reference TRBV30 and TRBJ1-2 for the parts outside the CDR3, the full variable domain is SQTIHQWPATLVQPVGSPLSLECTVEGTSNPNLYWYRQAAGRGLQLLFYSVGIGQISSEVPQNLSASRPQDRQFILSSKKLLLSDSGFYLCAWSQDRGGYTFGSGTRLTVV.

This clonotype has a handful of counts. The V call is TRBV7-2, the J call TRBJ2-4, with D perhaps TRBD2 (6 bases). The V end was cut by 11 bases, the J end by 3 bases, with 14 bases between. There are 13 residues in the CDR3. Germline assignment: CDR1 SGHTA and CDR2 FQGNSA. The CDR3 is CASQEGSKNIQYF. Written as DNA, the CDR3 is TGTGCCTCCCAGGAGGGTAGCAAAAACATTCAGTACTTC.

This clonotype was seen a handful of times. V usage is TRBV4-1 and J usage is TRBJ1-5; no reliable D call. Germline-derived CDR1 and CDR2 are MGHRA and YSYEKL. V lost 0 bases and J lost 1, with 13 bases in between. This CDR3 contains 17 residues. The CDR3 DNA is TGCGCCAGCAGCCAAGAGGTTGGGGAGATAAGCAATCAGCCCCAGCATTTT. This encodes CASSQEVGEISNQPQHF.

Ten or more counts support this clonotype. This chain joins TRBV6-6 and TRBJ1-5, with D unresolved. In germline, CDR1 is MNHNY, CDR2 SVGAGI (reference sequence). The CDR3 covers 12 residues. The germline V and J ends were trimmed by 4 bases and 5 bases, with 6 bases remaining between them. The CDR3 loop is CASSSTDQPQHF. Written as DNA, the CDR3 is TGTGCCAGCAGTTCAACGGATCAGCCCCAGCATTTT.

A note on this clonotype: The junction does not match germline at one end; this may be a read error. The chain joins TRBV7-9 to TRBJ1-1, with a possible D match to TRBD1 (5 bases). The CDR3 covers 15 residues. Germline assignment: CDR1 SEHNR and CDR2 FQNEAQ (reference sequence). The CDR3 nucleotides are TGTGACAGCAGCTTGTATCCAGGGTCCTCTCTGGGGGCTTTCTTT. This codes for CDSSLYPGSSLGAFF.

This clonotype was seen only a few times. V gene TRBV7-8 combines with J gene TRBJ2-1; D remains unclear. From germline, CDR1 is SGHVS and CDR2 FQNEAQ. CDR3 length: 16 amino acids. V was clipped by 1 base and J by 1 base, with 11 bases between them. DNA of the CDR3: TGTGCCAGCAGCTTAGTCCAATCCCAATCCTACAATGAGCAGTTCTTC. Amino acid sequence: CASSLVQSQSYNEQFF.

This sequence joins TRBV20-1 and TRBJ2-7; 9 bases line up with TRBD1. Germline CDR1 and CDR2: DFQATT and SNEGSKA (reference sequence). V lost 6 bases to trimming and J lost 5 bases; unmatched junction nucleotides: 8. This CDR3 is built from 13 residues. CDR3 DNA sequence: TGCAGTGCCCCGGGACAGGGAGTCCACGAGCAGTACTTC. Translation gives CSAPGQGVHEQYF.

This clonotype was seen more than once but under ten times. The chain recombines TRBV24-1 with TRBJ2-3, with 11 bases lining up with TRBD2. The V and J ends lost 3 bases and 6 bases, in that order; junction bases with no gene match: 10. This CDR3 comprises 17 residues. The germline CDR1 and CDR2 sequences are KGHDR and SFDVKD. CDR3 coding DNA: TGTGCCACCAGTGATACTACCGGGACTAGCGGTTTGGATACGCAGTATTTT. Protein product: CATSDTTGTSGLDTQYF.

In its sample, this clonotype was seen a few times. The chain employs TRBV5-1 and TRBJ2-2, with D unclear. Trimming took 3 bases from V and 7 from J, leaving 22 bases between them. Germline V gives CDR1 SGHRS, CDR2 YFSETQ. The CDR3 extends over 17 amino acids. CDR3 loop: CASSWPLDSRTGGELFF. As DNA, the CDR3 is TGCGCCAGCAGCTGGCCCCTTGACTCCCGAACTGGCGGGGAGCTGTTTTTT.